A selection of T cell receptor beta chains follows, all from one sample in a study of cytomegalovirus exposure and HLA in healthy donors. Libraries were prepared by immunoSEQ multiplex PCR; TCRdb keeps only in-frame clonotypes and omits some of them. The table has some 150,000 clones, around 79% seen once. What was sequenced was PBMCs. Source of these receptors: a male donor in good health and CMV-seronegative. Both conserved end residues are part of each CDR3. A D gene is named only where the DNA matches it firmly. Expanded clones get a size class; other rows say once, few or many, or leave the size out.

>TRBD1|TRBV29-1|TRBJ2-7|few
CSAEGGQGAWEQYF
TGCAGCGCGGAGGGAGGACAGGGGGCGTGGGAGCAGTACTTC
>-|TRBV2|TRBJ2-1|few
CASSSNNEQFF
TGTGCCAGCTCCAGTAACAATGAGCAGTTCTTC
>TRBD1|TRBV2|TRBJ1-2|few
CASRTGSYGYTF
TGTGCCAGCAGGACAGGGAGCTATGGCTACACCTTC
>-|TRBV29-1|TRBJ1-2|-
CSVDKLSRGYTF
TGCAGCGTTGATAAGCTTTCTAGGGGCTACACCTTC
>TRBD2|TRBV5-1|TRBJ2-1|-
CASRLAGGGEQFF
TGCGCCAGCAGGTTAGCGGGAGGTGGTGAGCAGTTCTTC
>TRBD1|TRBV5-6|TRBJ1-1|-
CASSRVRGVGAFF
TGTGCCAGCAGCCGAGTCAGGGGGGTGGGAGCTTTCTTT
>TRBD1|TRBV7-9|TRBJ2-5|-
CASSLRDRVQETQYF
TGTGCCAGCAGCTTAAGGGACAGGGTACAAGAGACCCAGTACTTC
>-|TRBV2|TRBJ2-7|few
CASSGEPYEQYF
TGTGCCAGCAGTGGCGAACCCTACGAGCAGTACTTC
>TRBD2|TRBV4-3|TRBJ2-7|-
CASSLQMSMDGTSVYEQYF
TGCGCCAGCAGCCTACAGATGTCTATGGACGGGACTAGCGTCTACGAGCAGTACTTC
>TRBD1|TRBV5-6|TRBJ2-7|few
CASSSGTGNYEQYF
TGTGCCAGCAGCTCCGGGACAGGGAACTACGAGCAGTACTTC
>-|TRBV18|TRBJ1-1|-
CASSLDRYTEAFF
TGTGCCAGCTCCCTGGACAGATACACTGAAGCTTTCTTT
>-|TRBV18|TRBJ2-7|-
CASQAGYLAYEQYF
TGTGCCAGCCAAGCAGGGTACTTGGCGTACGAGCAGTACTTC
>TRBD1|TRBV6-5|TRBJ1-2|-
CASRSPGQVIYGYTF
TGTGCCAGCAGGTCTCCGGGACAGGTTATCTATGGCTACACCTTC
>-|TRBV5-4|TRBJ2-7|few
CASSSPRDKNYEQYF
TGTGCCAGCAGCTCTCCCCGGGACAAAAACTACGAGCAGTACTTC
>TRBD1|TRBV6-5|TRBJ2-5|-
CAIRDRGTQYF
TGTGCCATCCGGGACAGGGGGACCCAGTACTTC
>-|TRBV2|TRBJ1-1|once
CASSTRWQMNTEAFF
TGTGCCAGCAGCACCCGTTGGCAGATGAACACTGAAGCTTTCTTT
>TRBD1|TRBV6-4|TRBJ1-2|few
CARLGVGQGASNYGYTF
TGTGCCAGACTCGGTGTAGGACAGGGGGCATCTAACTATGGCTACACCTTC
>-|TRBV7-2|TRBJ1-6|-
CASSFYSMGHPGSPLHF
TGTGCCAGCAGCTTTTACTCAATGGGACACCCAGGGTCACCCCTCCACTTT
>-|TRBV7-2|TRBJ1-5|-
CASSSPGDIGNQPQHF
TGTGCCAGCAGCTCCCCGGGGGATATTGGGAATCAGCCCCAGCATTTT
>-|TRBV5-1|TRBJ1-1|few
CASSARGLNTEAFF
TGCGCCAGCAGCGCCAGGGGCCTGAACACTGAAGCTTTCTTT
>-|TRBV27|TRBJ2-1|once
CASSPLGAGANNEQFF
TGTGCCAGCAGTCCCCTTGGAGCGGGCGCTAACAATGAGCAGTTCTTC
>TRBD1|TRBV4-2|TRBJ1-2|-
CASSQVPGQGANYGYTF
TGTGCCAGCAGCCAAGTTCCGGGACAGGGGGCTAACTATGGCTACACCTTC
>-|TRBV27|TRBJ2-1|-
CASSWAGSYNEQFF
TGTGCCAGCAGTTGGGCGGGAAGCTACAATGAGCAGTTCTTC
>TRBD1|TRBV4-3|TRBJ1-2|-
CASSQDWTGEVVGYTF
TGCGCCAGCAGCCAAGACTGGACAGGGGAGGTGGTTGGCTACACCTTC
>-|TRBV2|TRBJ1-6|-
CASSGREAYNSPLHF
TGTGCCAGCAGCGGAAGGGAGGCCTATAATTCACCCCTCCACTTT
>-|TRBV29-1|TRBJ1-2|-
CSVDRGNYGYTF
TGCAGCGTTGATAGGGGGAACTATGGCTACACCTTC
>TRBD1|TRBV4-2|TRBJ1-5|few
CASSLAPQGAQSNQPQHF
TGTGCCAGCAGCCTCGCGCCCCAGGGGGCGCAGAGCAATCAGCCCCAGCATTTT
>-|TRBV11-2|TRBJ2-7|-
CASSLGTTYEQYF
TGTGCCAGCAGCTTAGGGACTACCTACGAGCAGTACTTC
>-|TRBV14|TRBJ1-2|-
CASSQGSLRGYTF
TGTGCCAGCAGTCAAGGTAGTCTCCGTGGCTACACCTTC
>-|TRBV5-6|TRBJ1-6|-
CASSLSTRISYNSPLHF
TGTGCCAGCAGCTTATCGACACGGATATCCTATAATTCACCCCTCCACTTT
>TRBD2|TRBV7-9|TRBJ2-1|-
CSSSLTGLGNEQFF
TGTTCCAGCAGCCTGACGGGACTAGGTAATGAGCAGTTCTTC
>-|TRBV30|TRBJ1-1|-
CAWSVHGRAGFF
TGTGCCTGGAGTGTACACGGGCGGGCTGGTTTCTTT
>TRBD1|TRBV7-2|TRBJ2-1|-
CASSGQGEGAYNEQFF
TGTGCCAGCAGCGGACAGGGGGAGGGAGCCTACAATGAGCAGTTCTTC
>-|TRBV6-5|TRBJ1-1|-
CASSLHTEAFF
TGTGCCAGCAGCCTCCACACTGAAGCTTTCTTT
>TRBD2|TRBV5-1|TRBJ2-1|few
CASSLGLAGSYNEQFF
TGCGCCAGCAGCTTGGGTCTAGCGGGCTCCTACAATGAGCAGTTCTTC
>-|TRBV25-1|TRBJ1-6|-
CASSGASQGTRNNSPLHF
TGTGCCAGCAGTGGCGCCTCTCAGGGGACAAGGAATAATTCACCCCTCCACTTT
>-|TRBV4-3|TRBJ1-5|-
CASSQDLGQSNQPQHF
TGCGCCAGCAGCCAAGATCTTGGGCAGAGCAATCAGCCCCAGCATTTT